This TCR beta chain was observed in a study of shared clonotypes between healthy human individuals. Across the whole study: CD4 naive and memory got three plates each, CD8 naive two, CD8 memory one.

Assay execution took place at the deep level. TCRdb keeps only in-frame clones here, not all; method: immunoSEQ multiplex PCR. The sample has around 2,000,000 clones, about 95% seen once; the top ten hold about 1.1%. Study conclusions and caveats: The diversity represented, both genetic and in exposure history, was limited by few donors.

Naive CD8 cells comprised CD45RO-negative, CCR7-positively selected cells, excluding terminally differentiated effector memory CD45RA+ cells. Every one of the donors was a Caucasian adult that lived in Nashville, Tennessee. As to this clone: What it binds is not known.

Germline lookup yields CDR1 SGDLS and CDR2 YYNGEE. The ends were cut back, 0 bases at V and 5 bases at J, with 3 bases in the middle. The CDR3 has 12 amino acids. Sequenced: naive CD8+ T cells sorted from blood. The gene calls are TRBV9 and TRBJ2-1; D call uncertain. The origin of this receptor is a man aged 18-30 years in good health. In DNA form, the CDR3 reads TGTGCCAGCAGCGTAGAGCACAATGAGCAGTTCTTC. Encoded protein: CASSVEHNEQFF.